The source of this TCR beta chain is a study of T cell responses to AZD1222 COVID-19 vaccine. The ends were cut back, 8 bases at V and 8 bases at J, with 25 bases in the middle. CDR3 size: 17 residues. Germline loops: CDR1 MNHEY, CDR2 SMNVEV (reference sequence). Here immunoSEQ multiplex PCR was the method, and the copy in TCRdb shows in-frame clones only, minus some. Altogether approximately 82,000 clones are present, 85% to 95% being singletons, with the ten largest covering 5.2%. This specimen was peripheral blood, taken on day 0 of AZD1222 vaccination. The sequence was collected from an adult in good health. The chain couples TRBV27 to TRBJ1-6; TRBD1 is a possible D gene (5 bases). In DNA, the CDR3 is TGTGCCAGCGCTCTTAAAGTGTCAGACAGATCCTATTCACCCCTCCACTTT. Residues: CASALKVSDRSYSPLHF.